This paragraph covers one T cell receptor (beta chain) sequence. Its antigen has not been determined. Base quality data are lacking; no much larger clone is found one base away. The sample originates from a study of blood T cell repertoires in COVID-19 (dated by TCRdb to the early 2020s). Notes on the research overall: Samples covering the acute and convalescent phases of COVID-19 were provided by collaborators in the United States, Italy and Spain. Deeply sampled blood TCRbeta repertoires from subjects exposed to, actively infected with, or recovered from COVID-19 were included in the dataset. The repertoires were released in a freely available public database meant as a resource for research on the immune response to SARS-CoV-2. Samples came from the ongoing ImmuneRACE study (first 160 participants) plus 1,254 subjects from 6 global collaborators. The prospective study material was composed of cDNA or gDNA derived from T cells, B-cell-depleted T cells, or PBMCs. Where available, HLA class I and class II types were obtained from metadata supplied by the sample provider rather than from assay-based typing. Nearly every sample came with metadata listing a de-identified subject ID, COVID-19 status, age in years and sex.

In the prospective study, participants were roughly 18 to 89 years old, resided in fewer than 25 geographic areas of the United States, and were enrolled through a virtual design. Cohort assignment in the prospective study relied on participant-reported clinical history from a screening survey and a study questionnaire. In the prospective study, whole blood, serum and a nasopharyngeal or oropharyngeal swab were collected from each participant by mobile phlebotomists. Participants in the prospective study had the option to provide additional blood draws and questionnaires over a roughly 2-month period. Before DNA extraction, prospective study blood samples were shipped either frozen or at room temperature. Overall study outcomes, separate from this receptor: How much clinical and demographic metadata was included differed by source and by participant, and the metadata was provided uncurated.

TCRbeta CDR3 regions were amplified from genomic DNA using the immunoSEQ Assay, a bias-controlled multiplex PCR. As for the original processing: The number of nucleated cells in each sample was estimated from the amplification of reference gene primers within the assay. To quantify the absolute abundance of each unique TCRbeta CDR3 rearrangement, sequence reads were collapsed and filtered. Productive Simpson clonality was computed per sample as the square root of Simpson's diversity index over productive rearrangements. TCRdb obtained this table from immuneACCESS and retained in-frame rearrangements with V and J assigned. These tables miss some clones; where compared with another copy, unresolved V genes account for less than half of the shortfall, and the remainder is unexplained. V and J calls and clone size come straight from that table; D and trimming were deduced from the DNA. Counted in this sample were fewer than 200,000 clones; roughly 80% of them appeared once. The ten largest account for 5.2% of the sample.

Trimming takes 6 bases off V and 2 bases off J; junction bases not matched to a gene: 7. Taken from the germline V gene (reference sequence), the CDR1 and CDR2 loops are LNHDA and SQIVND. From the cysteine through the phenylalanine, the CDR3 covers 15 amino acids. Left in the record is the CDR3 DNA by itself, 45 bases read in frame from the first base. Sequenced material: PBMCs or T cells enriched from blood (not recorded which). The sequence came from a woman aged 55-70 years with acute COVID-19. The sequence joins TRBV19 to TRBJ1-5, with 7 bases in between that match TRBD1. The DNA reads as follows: TGTGCCAGTAGCGCTACAGGGGAGCGCAATCAGCCCCAGCATTTT. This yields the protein CASSATGERNQPQHF.